Listed here is a single T cell receptor (beta chain). Its matching antigen is unknown. TCRdb's copy holds only in-frame clones and misses some; the assay was immunoSEQ multiplex PCR. The sample lists fewer than 50,000 clones, about 83% occurring once. This sample was taken from a study of Ad26.COV2.S vaccination and SARS-CoV-2 variants. Germline CDR1 reads MRHNA; CDR2 reads SNTAGT. The CDR3 covers 18 residues. Trimming took 2 bases from V and 7 from J, leaving 26 bases between them. Points from the study as a whole: Vaccine recipients had higher spike-specific TCR breadth than placebo recipients. Non-spike TCR breadth was similar in vaccine and placebo recipients.

V is TRBV6-4 and J is TRBJ1-2; possible D gene TRBD1, 6 bases. Here the sequenced sample was peripheral blood, taken after recovery from COVID-19. The origin of this receptor is a human donor who had recovered from COVID-19. This CDR3 is CASSDGSGASVPWGGYTF. The CDR3 DNA is TGTGCCAGCAGTGACGGATCGGGGGCGAGTGTGCCTTGGGGTGGCTACACCTTC.